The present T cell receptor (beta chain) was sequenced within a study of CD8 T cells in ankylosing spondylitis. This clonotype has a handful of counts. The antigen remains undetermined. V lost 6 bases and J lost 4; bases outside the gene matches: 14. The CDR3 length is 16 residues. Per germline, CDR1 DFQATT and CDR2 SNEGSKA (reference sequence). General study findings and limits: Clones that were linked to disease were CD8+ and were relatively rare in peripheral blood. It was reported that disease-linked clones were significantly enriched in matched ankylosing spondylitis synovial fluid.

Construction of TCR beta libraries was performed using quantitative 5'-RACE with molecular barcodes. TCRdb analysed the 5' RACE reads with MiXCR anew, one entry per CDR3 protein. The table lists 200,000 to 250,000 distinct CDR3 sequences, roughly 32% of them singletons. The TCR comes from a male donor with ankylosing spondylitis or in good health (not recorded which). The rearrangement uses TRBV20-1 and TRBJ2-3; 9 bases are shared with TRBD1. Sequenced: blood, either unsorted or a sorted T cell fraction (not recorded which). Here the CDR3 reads CSAGERQGVSSDTQYF. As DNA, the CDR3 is TGCAGTGCCGGGGAGCGACAGGGGGTCTCCTCAGATACGCAGTATTTT.